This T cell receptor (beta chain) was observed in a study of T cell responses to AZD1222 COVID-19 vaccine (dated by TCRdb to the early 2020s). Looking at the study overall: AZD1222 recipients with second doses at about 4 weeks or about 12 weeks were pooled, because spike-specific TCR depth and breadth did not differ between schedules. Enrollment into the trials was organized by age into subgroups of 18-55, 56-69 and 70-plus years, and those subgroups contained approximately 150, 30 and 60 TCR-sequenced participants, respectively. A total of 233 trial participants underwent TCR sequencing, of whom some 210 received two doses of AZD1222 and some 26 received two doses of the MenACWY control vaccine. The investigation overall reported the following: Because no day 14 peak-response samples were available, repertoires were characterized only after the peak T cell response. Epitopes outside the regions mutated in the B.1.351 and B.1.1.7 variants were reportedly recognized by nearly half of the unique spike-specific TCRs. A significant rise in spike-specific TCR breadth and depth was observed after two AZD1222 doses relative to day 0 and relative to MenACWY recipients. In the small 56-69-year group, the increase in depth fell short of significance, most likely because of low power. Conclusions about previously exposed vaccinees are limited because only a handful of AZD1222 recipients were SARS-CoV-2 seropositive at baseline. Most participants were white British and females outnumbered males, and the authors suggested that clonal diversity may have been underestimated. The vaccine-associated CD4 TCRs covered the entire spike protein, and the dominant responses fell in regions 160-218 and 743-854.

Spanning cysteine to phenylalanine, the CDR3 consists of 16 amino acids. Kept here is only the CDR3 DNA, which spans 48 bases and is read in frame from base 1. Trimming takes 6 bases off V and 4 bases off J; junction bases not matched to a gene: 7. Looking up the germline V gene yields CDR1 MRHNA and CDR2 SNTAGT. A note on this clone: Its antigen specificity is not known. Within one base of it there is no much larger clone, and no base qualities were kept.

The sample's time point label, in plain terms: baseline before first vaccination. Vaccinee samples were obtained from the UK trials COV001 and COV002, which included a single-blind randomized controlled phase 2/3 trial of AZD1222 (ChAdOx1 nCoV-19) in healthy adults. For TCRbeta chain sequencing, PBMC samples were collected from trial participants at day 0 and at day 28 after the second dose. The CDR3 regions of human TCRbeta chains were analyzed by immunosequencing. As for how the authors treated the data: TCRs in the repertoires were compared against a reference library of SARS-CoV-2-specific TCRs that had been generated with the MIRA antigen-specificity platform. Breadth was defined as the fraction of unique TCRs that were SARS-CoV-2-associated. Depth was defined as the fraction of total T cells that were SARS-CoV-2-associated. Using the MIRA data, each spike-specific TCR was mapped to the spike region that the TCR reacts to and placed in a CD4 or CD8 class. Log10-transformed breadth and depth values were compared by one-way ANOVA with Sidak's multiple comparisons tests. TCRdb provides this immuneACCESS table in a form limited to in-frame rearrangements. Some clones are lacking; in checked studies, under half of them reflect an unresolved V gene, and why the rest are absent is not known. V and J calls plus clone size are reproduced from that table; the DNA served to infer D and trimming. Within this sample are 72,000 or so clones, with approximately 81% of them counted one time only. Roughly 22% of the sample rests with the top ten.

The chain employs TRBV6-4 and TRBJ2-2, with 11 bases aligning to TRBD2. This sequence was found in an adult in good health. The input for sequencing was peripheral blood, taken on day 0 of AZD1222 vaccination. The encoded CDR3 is CASSPLAGVATGELFF. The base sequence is TGTGCCAGCAGCCCACTAGCGGGAGTTGCCACCGGGGAGCTGTTTTTT.